Below, one TCR beta chain is given with its context. The antigen it binds to is not known. The record has no base qualities; no much larger clone is one base away. The data derive from a study of control samples from healthy donors and cancer patients (dated by TCRdb to the early 2020s). CDR3 length: 15 amino acids, cysteine to phenylalanine. The entry retains the CDR3 DNA only, 45 bases that are in frame from base 1. CDR1 SGHNT and CDR2 YYREEE were looked up in the germline V gene (reference sequence). V lost 4 bases and J lost 3 bases, and the count of bases not matched to a germline gene is 3. The method behind the library was the immunoSEQ multiplex PCR assay. The source is immuneACCESS, and TCRdb retained only in-frame sequences with V and J called. Part of the clones is not carried over; for the studies checked, unresolved V genes explain less than half of this, and the remainder is unexplained. For this sample there are some 250,000 clones; roughly 82% appear just once. The top ten clones comprise about an eighth of the sample.

The clonotype was recovered from a woman aged 55-69 years with lung cancer. The chain employs TRBV5-4 and TRBJ2-1, with 11 bases aligning to TRBD2. Sequencing was carried out using PBMCs. CDR3 loop: CASSVSGGGYNEQFF. The nucleotides are TGTGCCAGCAGCGTTAGCGGGGGGGGCTACAATGAGCAGTTCTTC. The reference TRBV5-4 and TRBJ2-1 proteins fill in what lies around the CDR3, so the full variable domain reads ETGVTQSPTHLIKTRGQQVTLRCSSQSGHNTVSWYQQALGQGPQFIFQYYREEENGRGNFPPRFSGLQFPNYSSELNVNALELDDSALYLCASSVSGGGYNEQFFGPGTRLTVL.